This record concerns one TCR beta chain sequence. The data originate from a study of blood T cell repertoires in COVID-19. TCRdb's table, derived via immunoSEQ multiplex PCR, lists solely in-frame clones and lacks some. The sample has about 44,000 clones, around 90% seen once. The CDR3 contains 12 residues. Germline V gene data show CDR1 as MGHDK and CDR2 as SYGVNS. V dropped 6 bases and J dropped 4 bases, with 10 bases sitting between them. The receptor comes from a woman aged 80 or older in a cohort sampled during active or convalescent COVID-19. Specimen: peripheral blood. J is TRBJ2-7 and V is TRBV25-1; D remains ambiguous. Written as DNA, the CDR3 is TGTGCCAGCAGCCGAGCCCCATACGAGCAGTACTTC. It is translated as CASSRAPYEQYF.